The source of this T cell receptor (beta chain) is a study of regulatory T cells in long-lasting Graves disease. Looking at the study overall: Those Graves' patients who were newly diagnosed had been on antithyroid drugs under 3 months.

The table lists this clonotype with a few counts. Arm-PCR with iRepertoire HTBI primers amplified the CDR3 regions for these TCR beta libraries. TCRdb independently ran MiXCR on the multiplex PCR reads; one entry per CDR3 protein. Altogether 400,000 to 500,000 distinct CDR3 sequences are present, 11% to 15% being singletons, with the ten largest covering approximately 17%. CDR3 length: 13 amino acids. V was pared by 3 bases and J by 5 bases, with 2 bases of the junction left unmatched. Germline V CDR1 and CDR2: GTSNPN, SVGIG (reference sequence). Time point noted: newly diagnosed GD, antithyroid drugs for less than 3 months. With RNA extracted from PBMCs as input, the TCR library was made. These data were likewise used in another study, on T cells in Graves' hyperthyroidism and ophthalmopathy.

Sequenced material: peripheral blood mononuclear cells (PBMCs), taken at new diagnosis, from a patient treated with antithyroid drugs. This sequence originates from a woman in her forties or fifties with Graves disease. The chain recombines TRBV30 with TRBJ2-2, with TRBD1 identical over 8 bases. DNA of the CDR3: TGTGCCTGGAGGAGACAGGGGACCGGGGAGCTGTTTTTT. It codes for CAWRRQGTGELFF.